This TCR beta chain derives from a study of cytomegalovirus exposure and HLA in healthy donors. Findings and caveats of the study: Investigators reported 164 TCR beta chains as tied to cytomegalovirus.

This clone was recorded once. The antigen is not known. Primers included in the PCR were 60 Vbeta and 13 Jbeta primers. Methods used by the authors: About 11 million of tens of millions of unique TCR beta chains were shared, per a later count. Clones were sequenced by immunoSEQ multiplex PCR, and TCRdb holds only the in-frame ones, with some missing. Clone size and V and J calls were adopted from that table, with D and trimming inferred from the DNA. Of some 140,000 clones in the sample, about 83% were seen once. The receptor comes from a woman in her thirties or forties in good health and CMV-seronegative. Material for sequencing was PBMCs.

The CDR3 reads CASSLVAGIYGYTF. CDR3 DNA sequence: TGCGCCAGCAGCTTGGTTGCGGGGATCTATGGCTACACCTTC. The genes are TRBV5-1 and TRBJ1-2; D unclear. The CDR3 length is 14 residues. Trimming took off 0 bases at V and 4 bases at J, with 10 bases between the two ends. Germline CDR1 SGHRS, CDR2 YFSETQ.